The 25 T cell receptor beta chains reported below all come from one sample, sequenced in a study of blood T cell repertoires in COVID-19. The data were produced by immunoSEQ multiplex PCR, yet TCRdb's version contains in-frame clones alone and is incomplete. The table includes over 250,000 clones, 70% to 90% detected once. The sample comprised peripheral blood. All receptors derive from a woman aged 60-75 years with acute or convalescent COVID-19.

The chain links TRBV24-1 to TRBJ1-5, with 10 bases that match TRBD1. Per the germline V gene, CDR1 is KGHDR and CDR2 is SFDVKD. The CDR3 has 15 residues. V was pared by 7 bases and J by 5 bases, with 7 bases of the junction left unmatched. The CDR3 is CATSRGTGEHQPQHF. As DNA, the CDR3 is TGTGCCACCAGCAGGGGGACAGGGGAACATCAGCCCCAGCATTTT.

The CDR3 DNA sequence: TGTGCCAGCAGCTTGAGGCAGTCCAATGAAAAACTGTTTTTT. Its translation is CASSLRQSNEKLFF. The chain combines TRBV7-9 with TRBJ1-4; D remains ambiguous. CDR1 SEHNR and CDR2 FQNEAQ come from the germline V gene (reference sequence). The CDR3 extends over 14 amino acids. Trimming stripped 3 bases from V and 5 bases from J, with 10 bases between.

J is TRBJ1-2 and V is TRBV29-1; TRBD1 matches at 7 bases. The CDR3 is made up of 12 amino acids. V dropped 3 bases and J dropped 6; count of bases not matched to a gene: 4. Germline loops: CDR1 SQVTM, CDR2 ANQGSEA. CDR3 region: CSVEGDSHGYTF. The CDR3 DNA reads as TGCAGCGTTGAGGGGGACAGTCATGGCTACACCTTC.

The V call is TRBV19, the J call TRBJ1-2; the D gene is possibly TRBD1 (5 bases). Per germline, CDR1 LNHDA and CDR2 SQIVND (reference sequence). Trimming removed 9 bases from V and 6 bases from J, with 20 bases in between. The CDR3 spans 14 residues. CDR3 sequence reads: CASDGGTGGDGYTF. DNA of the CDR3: TGTGCCAGCGACGGGGGGACCGGGGGTGATGGCTACACCTTC.

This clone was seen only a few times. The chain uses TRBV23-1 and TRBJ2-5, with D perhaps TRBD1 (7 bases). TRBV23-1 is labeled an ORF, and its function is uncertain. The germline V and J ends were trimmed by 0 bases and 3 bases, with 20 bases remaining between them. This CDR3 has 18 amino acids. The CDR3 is CASSQSTGEYSGKETQYF. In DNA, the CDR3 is TGCGCCAGCAGTCAATCCACAGGGGAATATAGCGGCAAAGAGACCCAGTACTTC.

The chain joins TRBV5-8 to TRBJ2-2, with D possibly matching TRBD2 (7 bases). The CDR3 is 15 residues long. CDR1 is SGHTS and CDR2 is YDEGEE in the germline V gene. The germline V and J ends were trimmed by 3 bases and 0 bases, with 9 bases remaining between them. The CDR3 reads CASSWGGANTGELFF. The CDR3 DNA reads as TGTGCCAGCAGCTGGGGGGGCGCGAACACCGGGGAGCTGTTTTTT. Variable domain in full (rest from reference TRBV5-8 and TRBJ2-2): EAGVTQSPTHLIKTRGQQATLRCSPISGHTSVYWYQQALGLGLQFLLWYDEGEERNRGNFPPRFSGRQFPNYSSELNVNALELEDSALYLCASSWGGANTGELFFGEGSRLTVL.

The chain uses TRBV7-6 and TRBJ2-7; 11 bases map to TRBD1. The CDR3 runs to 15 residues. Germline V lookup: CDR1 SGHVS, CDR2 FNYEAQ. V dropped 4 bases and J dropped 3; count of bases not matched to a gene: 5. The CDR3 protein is CASSSWTGGNYEQYF. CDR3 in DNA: TGTGCCAGCAGCTCTTGGACAGGGGGCAACTACGAGCAGTACTTC.

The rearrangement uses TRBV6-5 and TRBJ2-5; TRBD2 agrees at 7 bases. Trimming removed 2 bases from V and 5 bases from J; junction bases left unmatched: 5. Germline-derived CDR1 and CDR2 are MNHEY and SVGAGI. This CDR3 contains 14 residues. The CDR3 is CASSYGGSGETQYF. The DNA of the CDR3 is TGTGCCAGCAGTTACGGCGGGAGCGGGGAGACCCAGTACTTC.

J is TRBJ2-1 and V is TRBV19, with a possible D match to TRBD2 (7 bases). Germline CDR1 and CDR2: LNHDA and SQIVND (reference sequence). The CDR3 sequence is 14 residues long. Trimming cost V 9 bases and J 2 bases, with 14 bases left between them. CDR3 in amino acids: CASIGGGAYNEQFF. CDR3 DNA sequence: TGTGCCAGCATAGGAGGGGGGGCCTACAATGAGCAGTTCTTC.

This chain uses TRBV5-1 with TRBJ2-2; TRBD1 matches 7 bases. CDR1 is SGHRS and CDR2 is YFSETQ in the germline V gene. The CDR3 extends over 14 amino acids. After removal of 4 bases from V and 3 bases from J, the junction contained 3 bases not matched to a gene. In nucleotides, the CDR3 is TGCGCCAGCAGCGTTACAGGGGACACCGGGGAGCTGTTTTTT. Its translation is CASSVTGDTGELFF.

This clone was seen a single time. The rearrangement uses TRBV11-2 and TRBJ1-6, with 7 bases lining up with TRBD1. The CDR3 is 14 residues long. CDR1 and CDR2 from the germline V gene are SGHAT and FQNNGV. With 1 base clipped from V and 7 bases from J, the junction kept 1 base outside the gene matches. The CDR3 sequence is CASSLGQGNSPLHF. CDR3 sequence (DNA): TGTGCCAGCAGCTTAGGACAGGGAAATTCACCCCTCCACTTT.

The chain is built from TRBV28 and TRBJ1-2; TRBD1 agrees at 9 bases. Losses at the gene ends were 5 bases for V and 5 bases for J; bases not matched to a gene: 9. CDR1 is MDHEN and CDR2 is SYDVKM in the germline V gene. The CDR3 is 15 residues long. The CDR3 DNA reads TGTGCCAGCAGTATAGGGGACAGGGAGCATTATGGCTACACCTTC. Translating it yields CASSIGDREHYGYTF.

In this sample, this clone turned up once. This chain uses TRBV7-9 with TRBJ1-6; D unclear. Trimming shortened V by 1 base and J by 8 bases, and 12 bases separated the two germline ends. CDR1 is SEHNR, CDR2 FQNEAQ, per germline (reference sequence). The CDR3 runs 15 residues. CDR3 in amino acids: CASSLGPGSDSPLHF. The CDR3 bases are TGTGCCAGCAGCTTAGGTCCAGGCAGTGATTCACCCCTCCACTTT.

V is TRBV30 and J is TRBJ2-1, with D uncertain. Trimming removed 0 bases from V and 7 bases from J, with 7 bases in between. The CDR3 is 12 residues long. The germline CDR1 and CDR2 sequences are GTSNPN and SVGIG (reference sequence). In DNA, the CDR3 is TGTGCCTGGAGTGTCGCGTCGAATGAGCAGTTCTTC. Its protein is CAWSVASNEQFF.

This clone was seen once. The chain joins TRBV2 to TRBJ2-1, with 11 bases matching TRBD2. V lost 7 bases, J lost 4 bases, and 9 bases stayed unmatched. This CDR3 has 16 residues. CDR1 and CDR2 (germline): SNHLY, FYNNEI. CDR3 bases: TGTGCCAGCATTGGGCCTAGCGGGGGGCGGTACAATGAGCAGTTCTTC. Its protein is CASIGPSGGRYNEQFF.

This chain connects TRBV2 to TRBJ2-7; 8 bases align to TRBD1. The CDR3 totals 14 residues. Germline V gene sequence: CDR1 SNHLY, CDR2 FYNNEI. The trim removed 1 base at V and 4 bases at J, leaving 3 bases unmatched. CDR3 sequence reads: CASSEGWTGYEQYF. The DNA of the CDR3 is TGTGCCAGCAGTGAAGGCTGGACAGGGTACGAGCAGTACTTC.

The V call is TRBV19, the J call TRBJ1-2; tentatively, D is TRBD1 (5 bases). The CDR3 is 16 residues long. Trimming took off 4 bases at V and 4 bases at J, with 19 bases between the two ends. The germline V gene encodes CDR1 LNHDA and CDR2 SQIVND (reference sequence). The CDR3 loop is CASSTLRQIQSYGYTF. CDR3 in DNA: TGTGCCAGTAGTACCTTAAGACAGATACAAAGCTATGGCTACACCTTC.

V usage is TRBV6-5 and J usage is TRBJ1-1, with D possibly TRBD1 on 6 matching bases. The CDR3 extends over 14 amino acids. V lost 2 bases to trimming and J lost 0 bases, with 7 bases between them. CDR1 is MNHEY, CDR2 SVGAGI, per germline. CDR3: CASSYTGLNTEAFF. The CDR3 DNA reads TGTGCCAGCAGTTACACAGGGTTGAACACTGAAGCTTTCTTT.

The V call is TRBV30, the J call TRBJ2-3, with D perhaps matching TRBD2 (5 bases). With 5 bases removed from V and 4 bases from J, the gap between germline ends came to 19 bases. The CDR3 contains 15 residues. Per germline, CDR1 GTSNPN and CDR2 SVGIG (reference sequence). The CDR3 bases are TGTGCCTGGCTTGAAACGGGGTTCCGGGCAGATACGCAGTATTTT. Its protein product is CAWLETGFRADTQYF.

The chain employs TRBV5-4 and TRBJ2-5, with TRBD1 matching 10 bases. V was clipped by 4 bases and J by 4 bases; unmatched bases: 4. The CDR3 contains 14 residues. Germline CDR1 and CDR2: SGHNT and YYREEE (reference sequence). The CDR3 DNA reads TGTGCCAGCAGCCCCCGGGACAGGGGAGAGACCCAGTACTTC. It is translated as CASSPRDRGETQYF.

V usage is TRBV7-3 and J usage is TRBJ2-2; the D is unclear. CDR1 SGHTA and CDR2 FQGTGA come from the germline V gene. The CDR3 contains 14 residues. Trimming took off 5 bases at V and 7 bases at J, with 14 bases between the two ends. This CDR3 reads CASSPTTLSGELFF. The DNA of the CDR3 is TGTGCCAGCAGCCCGACGACTCTGAGCGGGGAGCTGTTTTTT.

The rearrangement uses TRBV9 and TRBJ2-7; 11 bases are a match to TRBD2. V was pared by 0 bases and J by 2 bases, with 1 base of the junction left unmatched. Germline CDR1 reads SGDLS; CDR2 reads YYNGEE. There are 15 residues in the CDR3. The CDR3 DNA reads TGTGCCAGCAGCGTAGGACTAGCGGGGACCTACGAGCAGTACTTC. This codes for CASSVGLAGTYEQYF.

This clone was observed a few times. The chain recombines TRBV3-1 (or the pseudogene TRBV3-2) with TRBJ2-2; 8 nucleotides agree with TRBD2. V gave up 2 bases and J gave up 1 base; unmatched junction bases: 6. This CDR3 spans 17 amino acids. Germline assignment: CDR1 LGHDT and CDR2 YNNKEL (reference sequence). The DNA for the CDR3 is TGTGCCAGCAGCCAACCGGGACTAGGTGAGAACACCGGGGAGCTGTTTTTT. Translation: CASSQPGLGENTGELFF.

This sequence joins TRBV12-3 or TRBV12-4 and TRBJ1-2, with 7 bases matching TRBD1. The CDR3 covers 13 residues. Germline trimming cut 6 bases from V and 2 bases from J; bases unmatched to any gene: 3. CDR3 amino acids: CASSIQGNYGYTF. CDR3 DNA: TGTGCCAGCAGCATACAGGGGAACTATGGCTACACCTTC.

The CDR3 DNA reads TGTGCCAGCAGTCCTCGGAAACAGGGTTTTGGAAACACCATATATTTT. This translates into CASSPRKQGFGNTIYF. The rearrangement uses TRBV28 and TRBJ1-3, with D possibly TRBD1 on 6 matching bases. Germline CDR1 is MDHEN and CDR2 is SYDVKM. With 5 bases removed from V and 3 bases from J, the gap between germline ends came to 17 bases. This CDR3 contains 16 residues.